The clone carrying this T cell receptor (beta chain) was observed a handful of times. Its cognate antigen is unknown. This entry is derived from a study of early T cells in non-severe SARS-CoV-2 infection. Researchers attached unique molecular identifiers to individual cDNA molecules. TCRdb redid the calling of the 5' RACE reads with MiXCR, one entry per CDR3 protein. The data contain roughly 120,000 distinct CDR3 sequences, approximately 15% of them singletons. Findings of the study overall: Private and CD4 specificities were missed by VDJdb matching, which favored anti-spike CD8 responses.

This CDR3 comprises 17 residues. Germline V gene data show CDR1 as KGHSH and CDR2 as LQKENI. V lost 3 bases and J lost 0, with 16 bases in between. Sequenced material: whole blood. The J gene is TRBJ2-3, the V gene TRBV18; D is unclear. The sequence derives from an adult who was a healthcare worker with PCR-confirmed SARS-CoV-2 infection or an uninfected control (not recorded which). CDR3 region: CASSPRSRRRSTDTQYF. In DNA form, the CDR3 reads TGTGCCAGCTCACCCCGGAGCCGGCGGCGAAGCACAGATACGCAGTATTTT.